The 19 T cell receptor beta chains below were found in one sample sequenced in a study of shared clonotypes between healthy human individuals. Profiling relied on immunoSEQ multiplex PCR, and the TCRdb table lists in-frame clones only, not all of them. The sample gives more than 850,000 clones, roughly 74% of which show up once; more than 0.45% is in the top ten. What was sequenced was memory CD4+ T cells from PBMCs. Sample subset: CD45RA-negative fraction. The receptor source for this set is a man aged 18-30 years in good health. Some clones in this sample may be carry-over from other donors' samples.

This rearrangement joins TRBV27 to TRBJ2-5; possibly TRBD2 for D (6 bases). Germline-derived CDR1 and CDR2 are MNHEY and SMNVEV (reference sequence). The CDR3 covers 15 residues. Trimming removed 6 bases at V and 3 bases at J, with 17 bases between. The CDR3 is CASSRAGTFEETQYF. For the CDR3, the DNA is TGTGCCAGCAGCCGAGCGGGTACCTTCGAAGAGACCCAGTACTTC.

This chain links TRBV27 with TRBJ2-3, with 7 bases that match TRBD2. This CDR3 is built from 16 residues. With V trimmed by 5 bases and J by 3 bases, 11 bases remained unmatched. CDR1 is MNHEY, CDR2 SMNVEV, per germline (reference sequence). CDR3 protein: CASSRGEGSPTDTQYF. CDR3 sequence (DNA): TGTGCCAGCAGTCGGGGGGAGGGGTCCCCAACAGATACGCAGTATTTT.

CDR3 amino acids: CASSQEVSVPGELFF. The CDR3 DNA sequence: TGCGCCAGCAGCCAAGAGGTTTCCGTCCCCGGGGAGCTGTTTTTT. The chain uses TRBV4-1 and TRBJ2-2, with D uncertain. There are 15 residues in the CDR3. Trimming pared 0 bases from V and 6 bases from J, leaving 11 bases between. Germline CDR1 is MGHRA and CDR2 is YSYEKL.

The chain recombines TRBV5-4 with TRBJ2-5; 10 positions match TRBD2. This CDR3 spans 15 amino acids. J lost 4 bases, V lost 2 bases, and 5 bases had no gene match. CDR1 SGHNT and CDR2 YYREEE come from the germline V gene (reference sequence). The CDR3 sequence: CASSLAGGRGETQYF. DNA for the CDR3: TGTGCCAGCAGCTTAGCGGGAGGGCGGGGAGAGACCCAGTACTTC.

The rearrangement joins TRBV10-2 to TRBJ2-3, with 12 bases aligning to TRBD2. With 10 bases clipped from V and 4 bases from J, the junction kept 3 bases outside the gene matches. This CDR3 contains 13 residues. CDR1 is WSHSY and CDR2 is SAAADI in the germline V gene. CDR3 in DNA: TGCGCCACCAGACTAGCGGGGGCAGATACGCAGTATTTT. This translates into CATRLAGADTQYF.

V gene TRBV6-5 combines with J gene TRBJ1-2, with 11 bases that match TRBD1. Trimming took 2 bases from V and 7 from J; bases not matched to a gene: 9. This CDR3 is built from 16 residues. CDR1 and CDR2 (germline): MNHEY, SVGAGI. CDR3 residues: CASSYHKGQGAGGYTF. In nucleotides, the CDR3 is TGTGCCAGCAGTTACCACAAAGGACAGGGGGCTGGTGGCTACACCTTC.

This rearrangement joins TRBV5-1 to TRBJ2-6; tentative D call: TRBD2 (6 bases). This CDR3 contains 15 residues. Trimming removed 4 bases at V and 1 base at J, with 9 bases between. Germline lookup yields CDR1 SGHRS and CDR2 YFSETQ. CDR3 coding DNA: TGCGCCAGCAGCCCGGCGGGGTCTGGGGCCAACGTCCTGACTTTC. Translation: CASSPAGSGANVLTF.

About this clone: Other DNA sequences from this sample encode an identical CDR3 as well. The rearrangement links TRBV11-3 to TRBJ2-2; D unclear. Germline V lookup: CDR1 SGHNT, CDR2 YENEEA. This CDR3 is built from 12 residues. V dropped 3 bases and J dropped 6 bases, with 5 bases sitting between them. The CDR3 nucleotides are TGTGCCAGCAGCTTGGGGTCCGGGGAGCTGTTTTTT. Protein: CASSLGSGELFF.

CDR3 amino acids: CASSELQYEQYF. The DNA of the CDR3 is TGTGCCAGCAGTGAACTTCAATACGAGCAGTACTTC. The chain joins TRBV6-1 to TRBJ2-7; no reliable D call. CDR1 MNHNS and CDR2 SASEGT come from the germline V gene. V was cut by 2 bases and J by 4 bases, with 6 bases left in between. CDR3 length: 12 residues.

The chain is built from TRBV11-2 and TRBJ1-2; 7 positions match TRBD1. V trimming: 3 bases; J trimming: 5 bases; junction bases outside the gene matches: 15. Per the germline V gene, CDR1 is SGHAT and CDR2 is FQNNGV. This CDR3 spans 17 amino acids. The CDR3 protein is CASSFGQARTIGYGYTF. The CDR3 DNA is TGTGCCAGCAGCTTCGGACAGGCACGGACTATAGGTTATGGCTACACCTTC.

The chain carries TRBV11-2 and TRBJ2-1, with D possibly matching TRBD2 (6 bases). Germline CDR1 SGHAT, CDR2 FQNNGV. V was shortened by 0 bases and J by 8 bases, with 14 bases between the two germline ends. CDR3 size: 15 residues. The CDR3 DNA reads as TGTGCCAGCAGCTTAGACGGGAGTCTTGTCGATGAGCAGTTCTTC. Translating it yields CASSLDGSLVDEQFF.

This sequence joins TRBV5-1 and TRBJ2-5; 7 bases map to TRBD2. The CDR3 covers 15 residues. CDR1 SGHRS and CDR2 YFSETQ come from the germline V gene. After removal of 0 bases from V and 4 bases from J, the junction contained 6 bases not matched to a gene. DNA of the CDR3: TGCGCCAGCAGCTTGGTGGCGGGAGAGGGAGAGACCCAGTACTTC. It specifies CASSLVAGEGETQYF.

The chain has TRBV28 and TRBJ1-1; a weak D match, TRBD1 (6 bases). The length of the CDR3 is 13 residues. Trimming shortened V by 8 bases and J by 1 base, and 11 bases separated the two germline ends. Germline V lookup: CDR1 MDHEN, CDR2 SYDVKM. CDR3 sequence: CASGDIWNTEAFF. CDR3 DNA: TGTGCCAGCGGGGACATTTGGAACACTGAAGCTTTCTTT.

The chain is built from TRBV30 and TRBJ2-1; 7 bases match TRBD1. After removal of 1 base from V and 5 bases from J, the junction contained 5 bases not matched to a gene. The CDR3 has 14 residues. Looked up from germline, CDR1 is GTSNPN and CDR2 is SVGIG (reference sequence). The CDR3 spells CAWSAGTANNEQFF. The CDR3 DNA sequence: TGTGCCTGGAGTGCCGGGACAGCCAACAATGAGCAGTTCTTC. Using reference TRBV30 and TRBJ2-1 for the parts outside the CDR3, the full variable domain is SQTIHQWPATLVQPVGSPLSLECTVEGTSNPNLYWYRQAAGRGLQLLFYSVGIGQISSEVPQNLSASRPQDRQFILSSKKLLLSDSGFYLCAWSAGTANNEQFFGPGTRLTVL.

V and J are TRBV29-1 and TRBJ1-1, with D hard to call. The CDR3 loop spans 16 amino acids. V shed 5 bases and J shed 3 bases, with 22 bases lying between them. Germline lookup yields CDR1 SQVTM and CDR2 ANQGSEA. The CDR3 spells CSVCVGYNTRYTEAFF. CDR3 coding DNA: TGCAGCGTTTGTGTGGGTTACAACACACGATACACTGAAGCTTTCTTT.

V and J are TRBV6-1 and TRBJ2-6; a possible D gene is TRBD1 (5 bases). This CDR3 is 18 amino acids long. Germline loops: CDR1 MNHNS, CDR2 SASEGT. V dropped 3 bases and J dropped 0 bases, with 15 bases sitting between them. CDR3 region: CASSDQGSPLSGANVLTF. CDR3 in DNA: TGTGCCAGCAGTGATCAGGGAAGCCCTCTCTCTGGGGCCAACGTCCTGACTTTC.

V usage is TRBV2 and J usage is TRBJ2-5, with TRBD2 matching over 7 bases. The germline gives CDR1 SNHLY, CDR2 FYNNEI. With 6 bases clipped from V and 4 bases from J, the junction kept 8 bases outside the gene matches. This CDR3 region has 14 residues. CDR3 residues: CASRGGIARETQYF. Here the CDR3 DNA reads TGTGCCAGCAGGGGGGGGATAGCACGAGAGACCCAGTACTTC.

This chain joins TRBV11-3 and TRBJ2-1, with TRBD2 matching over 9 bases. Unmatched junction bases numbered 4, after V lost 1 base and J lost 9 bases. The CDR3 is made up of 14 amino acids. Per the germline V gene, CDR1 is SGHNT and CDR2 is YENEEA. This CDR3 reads CASSLATSGGEQFF. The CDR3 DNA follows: TGTGCCAGCAGCTTAGCGACTAGCGGTGGTGAGCAGTTCTTC.

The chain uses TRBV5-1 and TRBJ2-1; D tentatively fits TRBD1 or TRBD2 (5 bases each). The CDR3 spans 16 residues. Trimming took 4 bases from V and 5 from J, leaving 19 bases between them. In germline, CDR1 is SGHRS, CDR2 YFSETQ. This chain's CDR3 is CASSAGGTGLHNEQFF. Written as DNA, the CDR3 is TGCGCCAGCAGCGCCGGTGGAACGGGGCTGCACAATGAGCAGTTCTTC.